This is a list of T cell receptor beta chains from one sample in a study of blood T cell repertoires in COVID-19. The method was immunoSEQ multiplex PCR; TCRdb's version includes in-frame clones alone and lacks a portion of them. Among over 120,000 clones listed, approximately 80% were seen once. Sample: peripheral blood. These receptors all stem from a woman at least 80 years old with acute or convalescent COVID-19. CDR3s include the opening cysteine and the closing phenylalanine or tryptophan.

j_call | v_call | cdr3_aa
TRBJ2-1 | TRBV19 | CASIMGGGRENEQFF
TRBJ1-5 | TRBV19 | CARGVDSVIGANQPQHF
TRBJ1-1 | TRBV18 | CASSPQKGGSEAFF
TRBJ1-2 | TRBV6-5 | CASRDSANYGYTF
TRBJ2-3 | TRBV30 | CAWSRGQGTDTQYF
TRBJ1-1 | TRBV2 | CASSAGQGRVTEAFF
TRBJ2-3 | TRBV19 | CASRDPGQGGSDTQYF
TRBJ1-2 | TRBV6-5 | CASTIGTGGGYTF
TRBJ1-4 | TRBV27 | CASSLSRGRGEKLFF
TRBJ2-7 | TRBV19 | CASSIRGTGGYEQYF
TRBJ2-5 | TRBV6-2/TRBV6-3 | CASSYSRETQYF
TRBJ1-2 | TRBV5-4 | CASSSRTGGIGGYGYTF
TRBJ2-5 | TRBV4-3 | CASSQDPGETQYF
TRBJ1-5 | TRBV30 | CAWSVKPARSISYSNQPQHF
TRBJ2-3 | TRBV6-1 | CASSEQRGGSDTQYF
TRBJ2-2 | TRBV5-1 | CASSHGRGTTGELFF
TRBJ2-2 | TRBV7-2 | CASTRARAGELFF
TRBJ1-2 | TRBV19 | CASRRQGKDRAHGYTF
TRBJ2-7 | TRBV10-3 | CAITGTGASEQYF
TRBJ2-7 | TRBV2 | CASTATGYEQYF
TRBJ1-5 | TRBV18 | CASSRYGQGRQPQHF
TRBJ1-2 | TRBV11-1 | CASSPGTAYGYTF
TRBJ1-4 | TRBV4-1 | CASSQGKDRFATNEKLFF
TRBJ1-4 | TRBV5-8 | CASSRKGHLNEKLFF
TRBJ1-2 | TRBV5-1 | CASSPQGTDYGYTF
TRBJ1-4 | TRBV5-1 | CASSLGGTNEKLFF
TRBJ2-5 | TRBV10-3 | CAIRATSDETQYF
TRBJ2-5 | TRBV19 | CASSRTSWEGETQYF
TRBJ1-6 | TRBV2 | CASRQGAVSPLHF